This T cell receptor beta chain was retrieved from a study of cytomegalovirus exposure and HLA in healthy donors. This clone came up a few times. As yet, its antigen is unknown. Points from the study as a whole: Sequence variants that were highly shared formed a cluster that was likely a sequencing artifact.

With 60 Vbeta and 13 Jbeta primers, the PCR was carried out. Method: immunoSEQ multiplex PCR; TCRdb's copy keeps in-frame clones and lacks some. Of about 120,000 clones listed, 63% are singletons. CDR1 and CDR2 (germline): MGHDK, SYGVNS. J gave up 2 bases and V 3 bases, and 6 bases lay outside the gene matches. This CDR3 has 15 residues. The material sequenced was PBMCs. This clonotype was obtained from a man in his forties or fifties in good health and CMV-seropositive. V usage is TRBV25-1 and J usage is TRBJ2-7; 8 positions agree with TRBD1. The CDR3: CASSDDRGSPYEQYF. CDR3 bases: TGTGCCAGCAGTGACGACAGGGGTTCCCCCTACGAGCAGTACTTC.